This T cell receptor (beta chain) was profiled in a study of response to subunit inactivated influenza vaccine. Findings and limits, study-wide: T cells newly recruited by each seasonal influenza vaccination are few, the authors suggested.

TCRdb redid the calling of the RT-PCR reads with MiXCR, one entry per CDR3 protein. Of about 700,000 distinct CDR3 sequences listed, around a sixth are singletons. The germline gives CDR1 LNHNV, CDR2 YYDKDF (reference sequence). There are 15 residues in the CDR3. The ends were cut back, 0 bases at V and 0 bases at J, with 6 bases in the middle. This clonotype has only a few counts. Its antigen is still unknown. This sequence originates from a man between 50 and 59 years old who received an inactivated influenza vaccine. The sample consisted of PBMCs from blood, taken about 13 days after vaccination. V usage is TRBV15 and J usage is TRBJ2-4; D remains ambiguous. In DNA form, the CDR3 reads TGTGCCACCAGCAGAGATCTGCTAGCCAAAAACATTCAGTACTTC. Translating it yields CATSRDLLAKNIQYF.